A single TCR beta chain is shown here with its context. Its specificity is unknown. The TCR library protocol was used to attach unique molecular identifiers. These identifiers were attached to individual cDNA molecules. Each CDR3 protein gets one entry after TCRdb re-called the 5' RACE reads with MiXCR. Among some 87,000 distinct CDR3 sequences, about 12% were seen once, and the ten largest hold roughly 2.6%. This sample stems from a study of early T cells in non-severe SARS-CoV-2 infection. Across the whole study: Alpha and beta chains were unpaired, from unsorted whole-blood bulk RNA.

Germline CDR1 is SGDLS and CDR2 is YYNGEE. Trimming took off 3 bases at V and 5 bases at J, with 18 bases between the two ends. The CDR3 covers 15 residues. Study results and caveats: VDJdb-based annotation leaned toward anti-spike CD8 responses and missed private and CD4 specificities.

This sequence originates from an adult who was a healthcare worker with PCR-confirmed SARS-CoV-2 infection or an uninfected control (not recorded which). The J gene is TRBJ2-7, the V gene TRBV9, with TRBD2 as a possible D gene (7 bases). Sequenced material: whole blood. CDR3 sequence: CASSAGGALGHEQYF. CDR3 nucleotide sequence: TGTGCCAGCAGCGCTGGGGGGGCCCTGGGGCACGAGCAGTACTTC.